Listed below are T cell receptor beta chains from one sample, sequenced in a study of blood T cell repertoires in COVID-19. Assay: immunoSEQ multiplex PCR; the TCRdb copy retains only in-frame clones and omits some. The sample shows some 260,000 clones, 70% to 90% of them seen only once. Sequencing was performed on peripheral blood. The receptor set was obtained from a woman aged 25 to 39 with COVID-19, enrolled during active disease. The CDR3 runs from the conserved cysteine through the conserved F or W. The order of the fields is D gene, V gene, clone size, J gene, CDR3 protein, CDR3 DNA. A D gene is named only where the DNA matches it firmly. Only some rows state a clone size, as once, few, many or a class for expanded clones.

D gene: -
V gene: TRBV6-5
clone size: -
J gene: TRBJ2-3
CDR3 protein: CASSYSFPADTQYF
CDR3 DNA: TGTGCCAGCAGTTATTCGTTCCCGGCAGATACGCAGTATTTT

D gene: TRBD2
V gene: TRBV6-5
clone size: -
J gene: TRBJ2-7
CDR3 protein: CASRALAGETYEQYF
CDR3 DNA: TGTGCCAGCAGAGCTCTAGCGGGGGAAACCTACGAGCAGTACTTC

D gene: TRBD1
V gene: TRBV6-5
clone size: -
J gene: TRBJ2-2
CDR3 protein: CASRTGGTGELFF
CDR3 DNA: TGTGCCAGCAGGACAGGGGGCACCGGGGAGCTGTTTTTT

D gene: -
V gene: TRBV7-2
clone size: -
J gene: TRBJ2-3
CDR3 protein: CASSPLGLFTDTQYF
CDR3 DNA: TGTGCCAGCAGCCCTCTGGGGCTTTTCACAGATACGCAGTATTTT

D gene: TRBD1
V gene: TRBV7-9
clone size: few
J gene: TRBJ2-1
CDR3 protein: CASSSLGTARDNEQFF
CDR3 DNA: TGTGCCAGCAGCTCTCTAGGGACAGCCCGGGACAATGAGCAGTTCTTC

D gene: TRBD2
V gene: TRBV6-1
clone size: once
J gene: TRBJ2-5
CDR3 protein: CASSGLAGYETQYF
CDR3 DNA: TGTGCCAGCAGTGGACTAGCGGGGTACGAGACCCAGTACTTC

D gene: TRBD2
V gene: TRBV28
clone size: -
J gene: TRBJ2-7
CDR3 protein: CASSFPGGAYEQYF
CDR3 DNA: TGTGCCAGCAGTTTTCCCGGGGGGGCCTACGAGCAGTACTTC

D gene: TRBD1
V gene: TRBV9
clone size: few
J gene: TRBJ1-6
CDR3 protein: CASSGQGVRVALHF
CDR3 DNA: TGTGCCAGCAGCGGACAGGGGGTGAGGGTGGCCCTCCACTTT

D gene: -
V gene: TRBV25-1
clone size: -
J gene: TRBJ1-4
CDR3 protein: CASSRGSAPVEKLFF
CDR3 DNA: TGTGCCAGCAGTAGGGGTTCAGCCCCAGTGGAAAAACTGTTTTTT

D gene: TRBD2
V gene: TRBV27
clone size: -
J gene: TRBJ2-3
CDR3 protein: CASSPSPGGDTQYF
CDR3 DNA: TGTGCCAGCAGCCCATCCCCGGGAGGAGATACGCAGTATTTT

D gene: -
V gene: TRBV7-2
clone size: -
J gene: TRBJ2-3
CDR3 protein: CASSLVASRGGTDTQYF
CDR3 DNA: TGTGCCAGCAGCTTAGTCGCGAGTAGGGGAGGAACAGATACGCAGTATTTT

D gene: TRBD1
V gene: TRBV4-1
clone size: -
J gene: TRBJ2-1
CDR3 protein: CASSRRGPLNDEQFF
CDR3 DNA: TGCGCCAGCAGCCGTAGGGGGCCCCTAAATGATGAGCAGTTCTTC

D gene: TRBD1
V gene: TRBV7-2
clone size: -
J gene: TRBJ2-3
CDR3 protein: CASSGTVPDTQYF
CDR3 DNA: TGTGCCAGCTCAGGGACAGTGCCTGATACGCAGTATTTT

D gene: -
V gene: TRBV6-5
clone size: -
J gene: TRBJ2-2
CDR3 protein: CASRMDRNTGELFF
CDR3 DNA: TGTGCCAGCAGGATGGACAGGAACACCGGGGAGCTGTTTTTT

D gene: TRBD1
V gene: TRBV12-5
clone size: -
J gene: TRBJ2-4
CDR3 protein: CASGSEPRQGALGNIQYF
CDR3 DNA: TGTGCTAGTGGTTCAGAACCTCGACAGGGGGCCTTGGGAAACATTCAGTACTTC

D gene: -
V gene: TRBV6-5
clone size: -
J gene: TRBJ1-1
CDR3 protein: CASKNDAENTEAFF
CDR3 DNA: TGTGCCAGCAAAAACGATGCAGAGAACACTGAAGCTTTCTTT

D gene: -
V gene: TRBV6-5
clone size: -
J gene: TRBJ2-5
CDR3 protein: CASSARTNQETQYF
CDR3 DNA: TGTGCCAGCAGCGCCCGGACTAACCAAGAGACCCAGTACTTC

D gene: TRBD1
V gene: TRBV7-2
clone size: few
J gene: TRBJ2-5
CDR3 protein: CASSRQGGTETQYF
CDR3 DNA: TGTGCCAGCAGTCGACAGGGGGGAACGGAGACCCAGTACTTC

D gene: TRBD2
V gene: TRBV5-4
clone size: -
J gene: TRBJ2-7
CDR3 protein: CASSWGGRLGSYEQYF
CDR3 DNA: TGTGCCAGCAGCTGGGGAGGGCGGCTCGGTTCCTACGAGCAGTACTTC

D gene: TRBD1
V gene: TRBV4-1
clone size: -
J gene: TRBJ1-4
CDR3 protein: CASSQGDRVPNEKLFF
CDR3 DNA: TGCGCCAGCAGCCAAGGAGACAGGGTTCCTAATGAAAAACTGTTTTTT

D gene: -
V gene: TRBV21-1
clone size: -
J gene: TRBJ1-4
CDR3 protein: CASSTRQGIDNEKLFF
CDR3 DNA: TGTGCCAGCAGCACCCGACAGGGGATTGATAATGAAAAACTGTTTTTT

D gene: -
V gene: TRBV5-1
clone size: -
J gene: TRBJ1-2
CDR3 protein: CASSLAGDKNYGYTF
CDR3 DNA: TGCGCCAGCAGCTTGGCGGGGGATAAGAACTATGGCTACACCTTC

D gene: TRBD1
V gene: TRBV7-9
clone size: once
J gene: TRBJ1-5
CDR3 protein: CASSRTGGRPNQPQHF
CDR3 DNA: TGTGCCAGCAGCCGTACAGGGGGTAGGCCCAATCAGCCCCAGCATTTT

D gene: -
V gene: TRBV30
clone size: -
J gene: TRBJ1-2
CDR3 protein: CAWGRGRVMDGYTF
CDR3 DNA: TGTGCCTGGGGGAGGGGCAGGGTAATGGATGGCTACACCTTC

D gene: TRBD2
V gene: TRBV11-2
clone size: once
J gene: TRBJ2-1
CDR3 protein: CASSLQVLAGPFNEQFF
CDR3 DNA: TGTGCCAGCAGCTTACAGGTACTAGCGGGGCCCTTCAATGAGCAGTTCTTC

D gene: -
V gene: TRBV27
clone size: -
J gene: TRBJ1-2
CDR3 protein: CATTTARGGYTF
CDR3 DNA: TGTGCCACCACCACGGCACGGGGTGGCTACACCTTC

D gene: TRBD1
V gene: TRBV28
clone size: -
J gene: TRBJ1-1
CDR3 protein: CASSPRQGIAEAFF
CDR3 DNA: TGTGCCAGCAGCCCCCGACAGGGAATAGCTGAAGCTTTCTTT

D gene: TRBD2
V gene: TRBV6-5
clone size: -
J gene: TRBJ2-3
CDR3 protein: CASSFGREYVTDTQYF
CDR3 DNA: TGTGCCAGCAGTTTCGGGCGGGAGTATGTAACAGATACGCAGTATTTT

D gene: -
V gene: TRBV6-6
clone size: -
J gene: TRBJ1-4
CDR3 protein: CASGPWAGVNEKLFF
CDR3 DNA: TGTGCCAGCGGCCCGTGGGCGGGAGTGAATGAAAAACTGTTTTTT